Shown below are 20 T cell receptor beta chains from a single sample sequenced in a study of Graves' ophthalmopathy and Graves' hyperthyroidism. As the template, RNA transcripts were used to amplify TCR beta CDR3 regions. First-round RT-PCR employed HTBI primers, with a second-round multiplex PCR after it. TCRdb used MiXCR to reprocess the multiplex PCR reads, holding one entry per CDR3 protein. This table holds about 550,000 distinct CDR3 sequences, approximately 37% found once. Sequenced input: peripheral blood or thyroid tissue (not recorded which). All receptors derive from an adult man with Graves' hyperthyroidism.

This clonotype was recorded at least ten times. V gene TRBV11-2 combines with J gene TRBJ2-7, with 7 bases fitting TRBD2. The CDR3 totals 15 residues. Germline V gene lookup returns CDR1 SGHAT and CDR2 FQNNGV. Trimming took 2 bases from V and 2 from J; bases not matched to a gene: 6. CDR3 bases: TGTGCCAGCAGCTTAACACGGGGGGTACCCTACGAGCAGTACTTC. Its translation: CASSLTRGVPYEQYF. The full variable domain, in which reference TRBV11-2 and TRBJ2-7 provide the parts outside the CDR3, is EAGVAQSPRYKIIEKRQSVAFWCNPISGHATLYWYQQILGQGPKLLIQFQNNGVVDDSQLPKDRFSAERLKGVDSTLKIQPAKLEDSAVYLCASSLTRGVPYEQYFGPGTRLTVT.

This clonotype occurred a few times. This chain joins TRBV2 and TRBJ1-2, with a tentative D call TRBD1 (6 bases). Germline assignment: CDR1 SNHLY and CDR2 FYNNEI. CDR3 size: 14 residues. V shed 3 bases and J shed 8 bases, with 16 bases lying between them. CDR3 residues: CASSDEGVYGGYTF. DNA for the CDR3: TGTGCCAGCAGTGACGAGGGGGTCTACGGAGGCTACACCTTC.

This clonotype was counted at least ten times. The chain joins TRBV7-9 to TRBJ1-4; the D gene is possibly TRBD1 (5 bases). CDR3 length: 14 residues. V dropped 3 bases and J dropped 8 bases, with 13 bases sitting between them. Germline V gene sequence: CDR1 SEHNR, CDR2 FQNEAQ (reference sequence). The CDR3 region is CASSFGLEGEKLFF. The CDR3 bases are TGTGCCAGCAGCTTCGGCCTGGAGGGGGAAAAACTGTTTTTT.

The table lists this clonotype with many counts. The chain has TRBV10-1 and TRBJ1-1; no reliable D call. CDR1 is WNHNN and CDR2 is SYGVQD in the germline V gene (reference sequence). This CDR3 is built from 12 residues. V gave up 3 bases and J gave up 2 bases, with 4 bases separating them. The DNA of the CDR3 is TGCGCCAGCAGTGATCCAAACACTGAAGCTTTCTTT. As protein: CASSDPNTEAFF.

This clonotype was counted only a few times. Being one base from a much bigger clone, this may be a read error. This sequence joins TRBV7-9 and TRBJ2-2, with D perhaps TRBD1 (6 bases). The V gene lost 1 base and the J gene lost 0 bases, with 12 bases spanning the gap. CDR3 length: 17 residues. From germline, CDR1 is SEHNR and CDR2 FQNEAQ (reference sequence). The DNA for the CDR3 is TGTGCCAGCAGCTTAGTCCGGGACACCACGAACACCGGGGAGCTGTTTTTT. This sequence encodes CASSLVRDTTNTGELFF. The full variable domain, rest sourced from reference TRBV7-9 and TRBJ2-2, is DTGVSQNPRHKITKRGQNVTFRCDPISEHNRLYWYRQTLGQGPEFLTYFQNEAQLEKSRLLSDRFSAERPKGSFSTLEIQRTEQGDSAMYLCASSLVRDTTNTGELFFGEGSRLTVL.

This clonotype was observed a few times. This sequence joins TRBV12-3 or TRBV12-4 and TRBJ1-4, with no clear D. The CDR3 is made up of 14 amino acids. V was trimmed by 5 bases and J by 6 bases, leaving 13 bases between them. The CDR3 sequence is CASSQSGVHEKLFF. In DNA, the CDR3 is TGTGCCAGCAGTCAATCGGGTGTGCATGAAAAACTGTTTTTT.

This chain joins TRBV12-3 or TRBV12-4 and TRBJ2-5, with TRBD1 matching 7 bases. CDR3 size: 13 residues. V shed 6 bases and J 9 bases; nucleotides not matched to a gene: 10. The CDR3 sequence is CASSQGDQGAQYF. The CDR3 nucleotides read TGTGCCAGCAGCCAAGGAGACCAGGGGGCCCAGTACTTC.

This clonotype has more than one count but fewer than ten. V is TRBV19 and J is TRBJ2-2; D could derive from TRBD1 or TRBD2 (5 bases each). Germline V gene lookup returns CDR1 LNHDA and CDR2 SQIVND (reference sequence). Trimming left V 0 bases short and J 5 bases short, with 10 bases between. The CDR3 length is 15 residues. CDR3 region: CASSIDGTATGELFF. The CDR3, as DNA: TGTGCCAGTAGTATAGACGGGACGGCTACCGGGGAGCTGTTTTTT. Based on the CDR3 plus reference TRBV19 and TRBJ2-2, the full variable domain is DGGITQSPKYLFRKEGQNVTLSCEQNLNHDAMYWYRQDPGQGLRLIYYSQIVNDFQKGDIAEGYSVSREKKESFPLTVTSAQKNPTAFYLCASSIDGTATGELFFGEGSRLTVL.

The sample holds many counts of this clonotype. This chain uses TRBV7-2 with TRBJ1-1; 8 bases map to TRBD1. The trim removed 1 base at V and 6 bases at J, leaving 7 bases unmatched. The CDR3 covers 15 residues. Germline V gene data show CDR1 as SGHTA and CDR2 as FQGNSA. The CDR3 DNA sequence: TGTGCCAGCAGCTTAGATCCAGGGGGCAGCGCTGAAGCTTTCTTT. It translates to CASSLDPGGSAEAFF.

This clonotype was observed a few times. The chain links TRBV3-1 to TRBJ1-5; TRBD1 might be the D (6 bases). V was pared by 4 bases and J by 2 bases, with 12 bases between. Germline V gene data show CDR1 as LGHDT and CDR2 as YNNKEL (reference sequence). The CDR3 runs to 15 residues. The CDR3 sequence: CASSLGGNGNQPQHF. The CDR3 bases are TGTGCCAGCAGCCTAGGGGGTAACGGCAATCAGCCCCAGCATTTT. Complete variable domain (other parts from reference TRBV3-1 and TRBJ1-5): DTAVSQTPKYLVTQMGNDKSIKCEQNLGHDTMYWYKQDSKKFLKIMFSYNNKELIINETVPNRFSPKSPDKAHLNLHINSLELGDSAVYFCASSLGGNGNQPQHFGDGTRLSIL.

On this clonotype itself: Germline is not matched at one junction end, which may reflect a read error. The rearrangement uses TRBV6-1 and TRBJ2-5; maybe TRBD1 (6 bases). The CDR3 spans 16 residues. CDR1 and CDR2 (germline): MNHNS, SASEGT. Here the CDR3 reads CVSSEVGHYRGETQYF. CDR3 DNA sequence: TGTGTCAGCAGTGAAGTGGGACACTACAGAGGAGAGACCCAGTACTTC.

The sample holds a few counts of this clonotype. The J gene is TRBJ1-5, the V gene TRBV6-1, with D unresolved. The germline V gene encodes CDR1 MNHNS and CDR2 SASEGT. Trimming removed 3 bases at V and 1 base at J, with 7 bases between. CDR3 length equals 14 residues. The CDR3 loop reads CASSDWSSNQPQHF. For the CDR3, the DNA is TGTGCCAGCAGTGATTGGTCCAGCAATCAGCCCCAGCATTTT.

This chain connects TRBV10-3 to TRBJ2-5; 8 bases are shared with TRBD2. CDR3 size: 13 residues. The germline V gene encodes CDR1 ENHRY and CDR2 SYGVKD. The trim removed 5 bases at V and 5 bases at J, leaving 4 bases unmatched. This CDR3 reads CAISYGGAETQYF. CDR3 DNA: TGTGCCATCAGTTACGGGGGGGCGGAGACCCAGTACTTC.

This clonotype was seen many times. The V and J genes are TRBV2 and TRBJ2-7, with 8 bases that match TRBD1. Germline-derived CDR1 and CDR2 are SNHLY and FYNNEI. CDR3 length: 14 amino acids. With 5 bases clipped from V and 5 bases from J, the junction kept 8 bases outside the gene matches. For the CDR3, the DNA is TGTGCCAGCAGTTCCGGGACAGGCAGGGACGAGCAGTACTTC. Translating gives CASSSGTGRDEQYF.

A word on this clonotype: Being one base from a much bigger clone, this may be a read error. V usage is TRBV29-1 and J usage is TRBJ1-1; D uncertain. With 6 bases removed from V and 4 bases from J, the gap between germline ends came to 18 bases. The CDR3 runs 14 residues. Germline loops: CDR1 SQVTM, CDR2 ANQGSEA. CDR3 sequence reads: CSVAGPLLSTEAFF. In DNA form, the CDR3 reads TGCAGCGTCGCCGGGCCTCTCCTTAGCACTGAAGCTTTCTTT.

The rearrangement joins TRBV12-3 or TRBV12-4 to TRBJ2-7; 12 bases align to TRBD2. The J call is doubtful: the DNA matches TRBJ2-1 better. The CDR3 has 15 residues. This chain's CDR3 is CASSFLAGGDNEQFF. DNA of the CDR3: TGTGCCAGCAGTTTCCTAGCGGGGGGGGACAATGAGCAGTTCTTC.

This clonotype was recorded a few times. The J gene is TRBJ2-3, the V gene TRBV20-1; 13 positions match TRBD2. V lost 3 bases to trimming and J lost 1 base; unmatched junction nucleotides: 1. The CDR3 length is 15 residues. Germline V CDR1 and CDR2: DFQATT, SNEGSKA (reference sequence). The CDR3: CSASGLAGGTDTQYF. Here the CDR3 DNA reads TGCAGTGCTAGCGGACTAGCGGGGGGCACAGATACGCAGTATTTT.

V is TRBV2 and J is TRBJ2-1; 8 bases align to TRBD1. The length of the CDR3 is 13 residues. After removal of 7 bases from V and 2 bases from J, the junction contained 1 base not matched to a gene. CDR1 and CDR2 (germline): SNHLY, FYNNEI. CDR3 region: CASTGGTYNEQFF. In DNA, the CDR3 is TGTGCCAGCACAGGGGGCACCTACAATGAGCAGTTCTTC. Drawing the rest from reference TRBV2 and TRBJ2-1, the complete variable domain is EPEVTQTPSHQVTQMGQEVILRCVPISNHLYFYWYRQILGQKVEFLVSFYNNEISEKSEIFDDQFSVERPDGSNFTLKIRSTKLEDSAMYFCASTGGTYNEQFFGPGTRLTVL.

With regard to this clonotype: The junction differs from germline at one of its ends, possibly a read error. The gene calls are TRBV3-1 and TRBJ2-7; no clear D. Germline CDR1 and CDR2: LGHDT and YNNKEL (reference sequence). The CDR3 extends over 11 amino acids. The CDR3 sequence: CANSQSYEQYF. The DNA for the CDR3 is TGTGCCAACAGCCAAAGTTACGAGCAGTACTTC.

This clonotype was detected only a few times. V gene TRBV20-1 combines with J gene TRBJ1-4; possible D gene TRBD1, 5 bases. Trimming removed 5 bases at V and 5 bases at J, with 18 bases between. The V gene's germline CDR1 is DFQATT and CDR2 SNEGSKA (reference sequence). This CDR3 region has 15 residues. The CDR3 DNA follows: TGCAGTGCTTCCCCCGTTACCACAGGAAATGAAAAACTGTTTTTT. This gives the protein CSASPVTTGNEKLFF.